This T cell receptor (beta chain) is from a study of T cell responses to AZD1222 COVID-19 vaccine. Study-level points and caveats: Donors in the cohort were predominantly white British and more often female, and clonal diversity was possibly underestimated.

This table comes from immunoSEQ multiplex PCR, and its TCRdb copy is limited to in-frame clones, with some not included. The profile shows 160,000 or so clones, 80% to 90% of them singletons. The length of the CDR3 is 14 residues. Trimming pared 2 bases from V and 5 bases from J, leaving 12 bases between. Germline V CDR1 and CDR2: MDHEN, SYDVKM. Points on this clone: Its antigen is still unknown.

The V call is TRBV28, the J call TRBJ2-5; D is perhaps TRBD1 (6 bases). This specimen was peripheral blood, taken 28 days after the second dose of the MenACWY control vaccine. The clonotype originates from an adult who received the MenACWY meningococcal vaccine as a control. CDR3 loop: CASSLTQGRETQYF. For the CDR3, the DNA is TGTGCCAGCAGTTTAACCCAGGGGCGGGAGACCCAGTACTTC.